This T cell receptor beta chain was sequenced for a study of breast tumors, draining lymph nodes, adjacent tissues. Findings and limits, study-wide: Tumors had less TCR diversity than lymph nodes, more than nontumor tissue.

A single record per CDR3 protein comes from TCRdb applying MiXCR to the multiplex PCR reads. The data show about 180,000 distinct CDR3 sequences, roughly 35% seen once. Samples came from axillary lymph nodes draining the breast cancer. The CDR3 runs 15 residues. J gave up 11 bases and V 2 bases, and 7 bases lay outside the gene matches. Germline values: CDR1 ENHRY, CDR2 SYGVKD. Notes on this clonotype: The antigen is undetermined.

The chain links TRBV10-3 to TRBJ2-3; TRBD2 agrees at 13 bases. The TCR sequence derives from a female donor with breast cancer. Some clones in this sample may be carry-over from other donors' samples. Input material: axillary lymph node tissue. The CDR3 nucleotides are TGTGCCATCAGTGAGGGACTAGCGGGAGACCCCGAGCAGTATTTT. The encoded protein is CAISEGLAGDPEQYF.